Shown below are 9 T cell receptor beta chains from a single sample sequenced in a study of T-cell memory formation after mild COVID-19 (dated by TCRdb to the early 2020s). The library was produced with 5' RACE. The run used an Illumina NovaSeq 6000. TCRdb ran its own pipeline on the public reads, namely fastp trimming at Q25 and MiXCR clone calling, and kept in-frame beta chains. When rows share a CDR3 protein, they turn into one entry using the most common DNA and genes. Across this sample there are fewer than 40,000 distinct CDR3 sequences, with approximately 10% seen only once. Together, the top ten hold less than 30% of the sample. Sequencing used PBMCs or a T cell subset sorted from them (not recorded which). The receptors were sampled from a young man who had mild COVID-19 (a few samples of this study predate the infection). The sample titles of this study are shuffled in the database, so cell type and time point are left out; the donor was told from shared clones.

This clonotype was recorded at least ten times. V usage is TRBV20-1 and J usage is TRBJ2-7; 9 bases are a match to TRBD2. This CDR3 contains 15 residues. Trimming removed 1 base from V and 0 bases from J; junction bases left unmatched: 4. From germline, CDR1 is DFQATT and CDR2 SNEGSKA (reference sequence). CDR3 sequence (DNA): TGCAGTGCTAGAGGCCTAGCGGGGAGCTCCTACGAGCAGTACTTC. Protein: CSARGLAGSSYEQYF.

This clonotype was observed many times. V usage is TRBV12-3 or TRBV12-4 and J usage is TRBJ2-2; D is undetermined. The CDR3 is 12 amino acids. Trimming stripped 5 bases from V and 4 bases from J, with 5 bases between. CDR3: CASSPLTGELFF. Written as DNA, the CDR3 is TGTGCCAGCAGTCCACTCACCGGGGAGCTGTTTTTT.

This clonotype was picked up many times. The J gene is TRBJ2-1, the V gene TRBV11-2, with 8 positions matching TRBD2. The CDR3 sequence is 17 residues long. V shed 5 bases and J 4 bases; nucleotides not matched to a gene: 13. The germline V gene has CDR1 SGHAT and CDR2 FQNNGV. The CDR3 sequence is CASSPGRGVQRYNEQFF. In nucleotides, the CDR3 is TGTGCCAGCAGCCCCGGGAGGGGCGTCCAGCGGTACAATGAGCAGTTCTTC.

The chain uses TRBV7-9 and TRBJ2-7; no clear D. This CDR3 has 13 amino acids. The germline CDR1 and CDR2 sequences are SEHNR and FQNEAQ (reference sequence). V was pared by 1 base and J by 2 bases, with 6 bases between. CDR3 region: CASSLDNTYEQYF. The CDR3 coding sequence is TGTGCCAGCAGCTTAGATAATACCTACGAGCAGTACTTC.

Only a few counts were recorded for this clonotype. The chain combines TRBV7-3 with TRBJ2-1; D call uncertain. CDR3 size: 15 residues. Germline V lookup: CDR1 SGHTA, CDR2 FQGTGA. V lost 1 base and J lost 1, with 8 bases in between. The CDR3 sequence: CASSLKAGSYNEQFF. In nucleotides, the CDR3 is TGTGCCAGCAGCTTAAAGGCTGGTTCCTACAATGAGCAGTTCTTC.

In this sample, this clonotype turned up many times. The chain links TRBV20-1 to TRBJ2-3; 7 bases agree with TRBD1. Germline V gene data show CDR1 as DFQATT and CDR2 as SNEGSKA (reference sequence). CDR3 length: 21 amino acids. After removal of 5 bases from V and 0 bases from J, the junction contained 26 bases not matched to a gene. The CDR3 DNA reads TGCAGTGCTTGGACGGGACAGACCGGCGGTCTCGCCGTGTTGAGCACAGATACGCAGTATTTT. This sequence encodes CSAWTGQTGGLAVLSTDTQYF.

This clonotype occurred many times. The V and J genes are TRBV1 and TRBJ2-3; TRBD2 is the table's D call and was not checked against the DNA. TRBV1 is shown as a pseudogene. This CDR3 spans 17 amino acids. DNA for the CDR3: TGCACCAGCAGCGTAGGGACTAGCGGGGGGCAGACAGATACGCAGTATTTT. Protein: CTSSVGTSGGQTDTQYF.

This clonotype was observed many times. The rearrangement joins TRBV7-2 to TRBJ2-2; D might be TRBD2 (5 bases). The CDR3 sequence is 13 residues long. Germline assignment: CDR1 SGHTA and CDR2 FQGNSA. V lost 6 bases and J lost 7, with 12 bases in between. CDR3 residues: CASRVPEGGELFF. Written as DNA, the CDR3 is TGTGCCAGCAGGGTACCCGAGGGCGGGGAGCTGTTTTTT.

This clonotype has at least ten counts. The chain couples TRBV12-3 or TRBV12-4 to TRBJ1-6; 8 bases agree with TRBD1. V dropped 5 bases and J dropped 8; count of bases not matched to a gene: 11. This CDR3 has 16 amino acids. This CDR3 reads CASSLAPDRVDSPLHF. DNA of the CDR3: TGTGCCAGCAGTCTCGCACCGGACAGGGTAGATTCACCCCTCCACTTT.